This T cell receptor beta chain comes out of a study of blood T cells in healthy people across ages. The V end lost 5 bases, the J end lost 5 bases, and 15 bases lay between the germline ends. Germline loops: CDR1 DFQATT, CDR2 SNEGSKA (reference sequence). The CDR3 contains 13 residues. Next came a second PCR, run for about 7 to 12 cycles, which used a sample-barcoded 5' primer along with a J-beta primer mix. Unique molecular identifiers of 12 random nucleotides labeled each cDNA. TCRdb fed the 5' RACE reads into MiXCR, producing one record per CDR3 protein. The sample carries some 900,000 distinct CDR3 sequences, roughly 50% recorded once. Ranging in age from about 6 to 90, the donors were healthy Caucasian individuals from Russia. Collection of around 9.3 milliliters of peripheral blood was performed for each donor. Each sample provided at least 5 micrograms of extracted total RNA.

V gene TRBV20-1 combines with J gene TRBJ1-1, with unresolved D. This receptor was obtained from a man aged 25 to 45 in good health. Material for sequencing was blood. The CDR3 DNA follows: TGCAGTGCTCCTCACGGGATGGGGACTGAAGCTTTCTTT. It translates to CSAPHGMGTEAFF.